One sample yielded the 17 T cell receptor beta chains listed below, sequenced in a study of T cells in Graves' hyperthyroidism and ophthalmopathy. The investigators amplified TCR beta CDR3 regions from RNA transcripts. The study used the HTBI primer set for a first-round RT-PCR of the TCR CDR3. TCRdb called the multiplex PCR reads again in MiXCR, with one record for every CDR3 protein. The repertoire holds hundreds of thousands of distinct CDR3 sequences, with around 15% as singletons. The specimen sequenced was blood. These TCRs come from a woman aged 18 to 35 with Graves' hyperthyroidism.

This chain connects TRBV6-7 to TRBJ1-5, with D possibly being TRBD1 (5 bases). TRBV6-7 is noted as an ORF with a role that remains uncertain. This CDR3 has 17 residues. V was shortened by 0 bases and J by 4 bases, with 16 bases between the two germline ends. The CDR3 sequence: CASSYSLMGGRNQPQHF. CDR3 DNA: TGTGCCAGCAGTTACTCGTTAATGGGGGGTAGGAATCAGCCCCAGCATTTT.

This clonotype appeared many times. The V and J genes are TRBV7-3 and TRBJ2-1, with 8 bases identical to TRBD2. The CDR3 runs 15 residues. J was trimmed by 9 bases and V by 6 bases; bases with no gene match: 13. Germline CDR1 and CDR2: SGHTA and FQGTGA. Here the CDR3 DNA reads TGTGCCAGCAGGAAAGGGTCGGGACTAGGGGCTGAGCAGTTCTTC. Translation: CASRKGSGLGAEQFF.

This clonotype was found a few times. The V gene is TRBV20-1, the J gene TRBJ2-5; D remains unclear. CDR3 length equals 12 residues. The germline CDR1 and CDR2 sequences are DFQATT and SNEGSKA (reference sequence). The ends were cut back, 5 bases at V and 0 bases at J, with 7 bases in the middle. The CDR3 sequence: CSAYRNQETQYF. Here the CDR3 DNA reads TGCAGTGCTTACAGAAACCAAGAGACCCAGTACTTC.

As regards this clonotype: This may come from a read error, since a much larger clone is one base off. This sequence joins TRBV20-1 and TRBJ1-2; a weak D match, TRBD1 (5 bases). This CDR3 has 11 amino acids. The germline V gene has CDR1 DFQATT and CDR2 SNEGSKA (reference sequence). V was trimmed by 4 bases and J by 8 bases, leaving 11 bases between them. The CDR3, as DNA: TGCAGTGCTAATCCAGGGCGAGGCTACACCTTC. It encodes CSANPGRGYTF.

V and J are TRBV5-1 and TRBJ1-3, with no clear D. The CDR3 covers 15 residues. V shed 0 bases and J shed 4 bases, with 11 bases lying between them. Germline V gene lookup returns CDR1 SGHRS and CDR2 YFSETQ. For the CDR3, the DNA is TGCGCCAGCAGCTTGGAGGGTCCCCGCGGAAACACCATATATTTT. It is translated as CASSLEGPRGNTIYF.

This chain uses TRBV7-3 with TRBJ2-2, with D tentatively TRBD2 (5 bases). The CDR3 is 16 amino acids. Trimming removed 5 bases from V and 4 bases from J, with 17 bases in between. Germline values: CDR1 SGHTA, CDR2 FQGTGA. The CDR3 protein is CASSPFAGGSTGELFF. The CDR3 coding sequence is TGTGCCAGCAGCCCATTTGCGGGTGGATCCACCGGGGAGCTGTTTTTT.

This sequence joins TRBV6-1 and TRBJ2-2, with D hard to call. CDR1 is MNHNS, CDR2 SASEGT, per germline. CDR3 length: 14 residues. The V end was cut by 5 bases, the J end by 1 base, with 8 bases between. In DNA, the CDR3 is TGTGCCAGCAGTAAGGGTTTGAACACCGGGGAGCTGTTTTTT. It yields the protein CASSKGLNTGELFF.

Ten or more counts support this clonotype. V usage is TRBV5-4 and J usage is TRBJ1-1; the D gene is possibly TRBD1 (5 bases). This CDR3 contains 14 residues. Trimming left V 6 bases short and J 4 bases short, with 16 bases between. The V gene's germline CDR1 is SGHNT and CDR2 YYREEE (reference sequence). The CDR3 spells CASTTGDWGTEAFF. In nucleotides, the CDR3 is TGTGCCAGCACCACGGGGGATTGGGGCACTGAAGCTTTCTTT.

The sample holds many counts of this clonotype. This chain uses TRBV18 with TRBJ2-3; 7 nucleotides line up with TRBD1. Trimming at V came to 5 bases and at J to 6 bases, leaving 5 bases not matched to a gene. CDR1 and CDR2 (germline): KGHSH, LQKENI. The CDR3 runs 13 residues. The CDR3 protein is CASSALRGDTQYF. In DNA, the CDR3 is TGTGCCAGCTCAGCCCTCAGGGGGGATACGCAGTATTTT.

This clonotype has only a few counts. V usage is TRBV30 and J usage is TRBJ1-2, with 9 bases that match TRBD1. The length of the CDR3 is 14 residues. V gave up 4 bases and J gave up 3 bases; unmatched junction bases: 6. CDR1 is GTSNPN, CDR2 SVGIG, per germline (reference sequence). CDR3 protein: CAWTRDRAYYGYTF. Written as DNA, the CDR3 is TGTGCCTGGACCCGGGACAGGGCCTACTATGGCTACACCTTC.

As regards this clonotype: The junction does not match germline at one end; this may be a read error. The J gene is TRBJ1-1, the V gene TRBV12-3 or TRBV12-4, with a possible D match to TRBD1 (5 bases). CDR3 length: 15 residues. The CDR3 loop is CASSSPGRMNTEASF. Written as DNA, the CDR3 is TGTGCCAGCAGTTCTCCGGGACGAATGAACACTGAAGCTTCCTTT.

The chain joins TRBV7-9 to TRBJ2-1; 11 bases fit TRBD2. The CDR3 length is 19 residues. CDR1 is SEHNR, CDR2 FQNEAQ, per germline (reference sequence). J lost 0 bases, V lost 6 bases, and 13 bases had no gene match. The CDR3 nucleotides read TGTGCCAGCAGAGACAGAGGACTAGCGGGTCCCGGCTCCTACAATGAGCAGTTCTTC. Residues: CASRDRGLAGPGSYNEQFF. Full variable domain (remainder filled in from reference TRBV7-9 and TRBJ2-1): DTGVSQNPRHKITKRGQNVTFRCDPISEHNRLYWYRQTLGQGPEFLTYFQNEAQLEKSRLLSDRFSAERPKGSFSTLEIQRTEQGDSAMYLCASRDRGLAGPGSYNEQFFGPGTRLTVL.

This clonotype was counted only a few times. This CDR3 reads CASSTGTATDTQYF. The CDR3 DNA reads TGTGCCAGCAGTACCGGGACAGCCACAGATACGCAGTATTTT. The chain couples TRBV6-2 or TRBV6-3 to TRBJ2-3, with 7 bases fitting TRBD1. The CDR3 spans 14 residues. V lost 5 bases, J lost 2 bases, and 4 bases stayed unmatched. Germline V CDR1 and CDR2: MNHEY, SVGEGT.

This clonotype was counted ten times or more. The chain combines TRBV12-3 or TRBV12-4 with TRBJ2-3; 12 bases match TRBD2. CDR3 length: 17 amino acids. V lost 3 bases and J lost 4; bases outside the gene matches: 8. The CDR3 loop reads CASSFPRLAGVADTQYF. The CDR3 nucleotides are TGTGCCAGCAGTTTCCCCCGACTAGCGGGAGTGGCAGATACGCAGTATTTT.

This clonotype was observed a handful of times. V and J are TRBV5-1 and TRBJ2-5; D is possibly TRBD1 or TRBD2 (5 bases each). Germline V gene data show CDR1 as SGHRS and CDR2 as YFSETQ. The CDR3 consists of 13 residues. Trimming took off 0 bases at V and 10 bases at J, with 13 bases between the two ends. The CDR3 loop is CASSLAGLLDQYF. The CDR3 coding sequence is TGCGCCAGCAGCTTGGCGGGGCTACTGGACCAGTACTTC.

The chain employs TRBV4-1 and TRBJ2-5, with D perhaps matching TRBD2 (6 bases). V lost 3 bases and J 5 bases, leaving 16 bases between the germline ends. Germline V gene data show CDR1 as MGHRA and CDR2 as YSYEKL. This CDR3 comprises 15 residues. As DNA, the CDR3 is TGCGCCAGCAGCCACGCACCGGGACTTCGGGAGACCCAGTACTTC. Protein: CASSHAPGLRETQYF.

This clonotype appeared many times. The rearrangement links TRBV7-3 to TRBJ2-1, with 10 nucleotides matching TRBD2. V dropped 2 bases and J dropped 4; count of bases not matched to a gene: 8. Germline V gives CDR1 SGHTA, CDR2 FQGTGA. CDR3 length equals 17 residues. In nucleotides, the CDR3 is TGTGCCAGCAGCTTACTAGCGGGAGATCGCGGGTACAATGAGCAGTTCTTC. Encoded protein: CASSLLAGDRGYNEQFF. The full variable domain, with the rest looked up from reference TRBV7-3 and TRBJ2-1, is GAGVSQTPSNKVTEKGKYVELRCDPISGHTALYWYRQSLGQGPEFLIYFQGTGAADDSGLPNDRFFAVRPEGSVSTLKIQRTERGDSAVYLCASSLLAGDRGYNEQFFGPGTRLTVL.